This TCR beta chain was found in a study of Ad26.COV2.S vaccination and SARS-CoV-2 variants. Study-level background: In the study, Ad26.COV2.S was injected intramuscularly once, or twice 56 days apart.

The table came from immunoSEQ multiplex PCR; TCRdb's copy has only in-frame clones and leaves some out. The table has around 320,000 clones, around 81% seen once. Treatment denoted: roughly 19 received Ad26.COV2.S at low or high dose, single or two shots; about 5 received placebo; per-sample allocation not given. Sampling took place 63 days after the first vaccine or placebo injection. Germline V gives CDR1 SGHTA, CDR2 FQGTGA. V dropped 2 bases and J dropped 8; count of bases not matched to a gene: 7. The CDR3 covers 15 residues. The V and J genes are TRBV7-3 and TRBJ2-1; TRBD2 matches at 9 bases. This material consisted of peripheral blood, taken in a trial of Ad26.COV2.S vaccine versus placebo. This receptor was obtained from a person between 18 and 59 years old who received the Ad26.COV2.S COVID-19 vaccine or a placebo. The DNA for the CDR3 is TGTGCCAGCAGCTTAGTAGCGGGGGCTGCCCATGAGCAGTTCTTC. It is translated as CASSLVAGAAHEQFF.